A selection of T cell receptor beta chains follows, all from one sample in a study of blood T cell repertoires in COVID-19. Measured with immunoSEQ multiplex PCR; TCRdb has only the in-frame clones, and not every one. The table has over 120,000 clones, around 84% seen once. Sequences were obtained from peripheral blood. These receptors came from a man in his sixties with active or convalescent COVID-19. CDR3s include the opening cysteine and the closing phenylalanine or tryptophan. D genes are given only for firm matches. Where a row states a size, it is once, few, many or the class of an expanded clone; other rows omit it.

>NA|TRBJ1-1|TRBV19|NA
CASSITGNTEAFF
TGTGCCAGTAGTATAACAGGGAACACTGAAGCTTTCTTT
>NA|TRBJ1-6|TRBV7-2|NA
CASSYQTGVNSPLHF
TGTGCCAGCAGCTACCAGACAGGTGTGAATTCACCCCTCCACTTT
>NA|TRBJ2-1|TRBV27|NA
CASSYPGKEQFF
TGTGCCAGCAGTTACCCCGGGAAGGAGCAGTTCTTC
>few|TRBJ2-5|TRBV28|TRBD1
CASSAQGPGSQYF
TGTGCCAGCAGCGCACAGGGGCCCGGGTCCCAGTACTTC
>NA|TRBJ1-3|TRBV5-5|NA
CASSLMANDYGNTIYF
TGTGCCAGCAGCTTGATGGCCAATGACTACGGAAACACCATATATTTT
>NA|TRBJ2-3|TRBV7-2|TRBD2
CASSSGTSGADTQYF
TGTGCCAGCAGCTCCGGGACTAGCGGGGCAGATACGCAGTATTTT
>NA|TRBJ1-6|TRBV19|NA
CASSHRVENSPLHF
TGTGCCAGTAGCCACCGGGTTGAGAATTCACCCCTCCACTTT
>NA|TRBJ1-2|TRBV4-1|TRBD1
CASSRNRDSHYGYTF
TGCGCCAGCAGCCGGAATAGGGACAGCCACTATGGCTACACCTTC
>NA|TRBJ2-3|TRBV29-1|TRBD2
CSVDGTSGRALSSTDTQYF
TGCAGCGTCGACGGGACTAGCGGGAGAGCACTGAGCAGCACAGATACGCAGTATTTT
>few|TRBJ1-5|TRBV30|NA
CAWSPTGIYQPQHF
TGTGCCTGGAGCCCCACAGGGATTTATCAGCCCCAGCATTTT
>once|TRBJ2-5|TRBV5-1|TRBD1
CASSGGQGALETQYF
TGCGCCAGCAGCGGGGGACAGGGGGCGCTTGAGACCCAGTACTTC
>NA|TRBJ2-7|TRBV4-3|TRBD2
CASSLFLAGWFYEQYF
TGCGCCAGCAGCCTTTTCCTAGCGGGTTGGTTCTACGAGCAGTACTTC
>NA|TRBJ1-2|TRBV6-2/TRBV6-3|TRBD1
CASSPTGRGYGYTF
TGTGCCAGCAGCCCGACAGGGAGAGGCTATGGCTACACCTTC
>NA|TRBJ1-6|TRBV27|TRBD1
CASSLDRGPFSNSPLHF
TGTGCCAGCAGCCTCGACAGGGGGCCGTTTTCTAATTCACCCCTCCACTTT
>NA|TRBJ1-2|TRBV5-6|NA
CASSLGTNGYTF
TGTGCCAGCAGCTTGGGGACAAATGGCTACACCTTC
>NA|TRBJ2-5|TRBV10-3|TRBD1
CAISEPRTGVGTQYF
TGTGCCATCAGTGAACCTCGGACAGGGGTCGGGACCCAGTACTTC
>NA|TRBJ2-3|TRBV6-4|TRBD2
CASSSSGRADTQYF
TGTGCCAGCAGTTCGAGCGGGAGGGCAGATACGCAGTATTTT
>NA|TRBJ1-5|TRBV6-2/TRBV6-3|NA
CASSYGGGYSNQPQHF
TGTGCCAGCAGTTACGGGGGCGGGTATAGCAATCAGCCCCAGCATTTT
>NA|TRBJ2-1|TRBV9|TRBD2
CASSIVPGRGGYNEQFF
TGTGCCAGCAGCATAGTCCCTGGGCGGGGGGGTTACAATGAGCAGTTCTTC
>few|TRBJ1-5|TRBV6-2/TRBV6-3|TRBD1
CASSLQGYQPQHF
TGTGCCAGCAGTCTACAGGGGTATCAGCCCCAGCATTTT
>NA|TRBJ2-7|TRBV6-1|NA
CASSEAGHTVGFYEQYF
TGTGCCAGCAGTGAAGCCGGACACACCGTAGGTTTCTACGAGCAGTACTTC
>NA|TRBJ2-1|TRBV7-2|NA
CASSARDKLIDEQFF
TGTGCCAGCAGCGCCAGGGATAAGCTAATCGATGAGCAGTTCTTC
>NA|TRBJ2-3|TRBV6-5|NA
CASSYSLAVYTDTQYF
TGTGCCAGCAGTTACTCTTTGGCGGTGTACACAGATACGCAGTATTTT
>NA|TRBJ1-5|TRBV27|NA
CASSPIRGGGVDQPQHF
TGTGCCAGCAGTCCCATTCGTGGTGGAGGGGTGGATCAGCCCCAGCATTTT
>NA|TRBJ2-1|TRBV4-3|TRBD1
CASSFGTEGNEQFF
TGCGCCAGCAGCTTCGGGACAGAGGGAAATGAGCAGTTCTTC
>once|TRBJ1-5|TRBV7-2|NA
CASSFSGRSNQPQHF
TGTGCCAGCAGCTTTAGCGGACGTAGCAATCAGCCCCAGCATTTT
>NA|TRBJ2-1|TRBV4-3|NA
CASSQWRGVAYNEQFF
TGCGCCAGCAGCCAATGGAGAGGAGTTGCCTACAATGAGCAGTTCTTC
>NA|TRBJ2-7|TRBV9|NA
CASIRRNIERKSSYEQYF
TGTGCCAGCATAAGGCGGAATATCGAAAGAAAAAGCTCCTACGAGCAGTACTTC
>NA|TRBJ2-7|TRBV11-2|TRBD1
CASSLSTGGLYEQYF
TGTGCCAGCAGCTTATCGACAGGGGGCTTATACGAGCAGTACTTC
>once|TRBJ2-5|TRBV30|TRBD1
CAWNRGNGQETQYF
TGTGCCTGGAACAGGGGGAACGGGCAAGAGACCCAGTACTTC
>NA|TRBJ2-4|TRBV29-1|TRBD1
CSVGSSTGNIAKNIQYF
TGCAGCGTGGGCTCCTCGACAGGGAATATAGCCAAAAACATTCAGTACTTC
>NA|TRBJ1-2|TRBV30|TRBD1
CARRQGLDYGYTF
TGTGCCAGACGACAGGGATTAGACTATGGCTACACCTTC